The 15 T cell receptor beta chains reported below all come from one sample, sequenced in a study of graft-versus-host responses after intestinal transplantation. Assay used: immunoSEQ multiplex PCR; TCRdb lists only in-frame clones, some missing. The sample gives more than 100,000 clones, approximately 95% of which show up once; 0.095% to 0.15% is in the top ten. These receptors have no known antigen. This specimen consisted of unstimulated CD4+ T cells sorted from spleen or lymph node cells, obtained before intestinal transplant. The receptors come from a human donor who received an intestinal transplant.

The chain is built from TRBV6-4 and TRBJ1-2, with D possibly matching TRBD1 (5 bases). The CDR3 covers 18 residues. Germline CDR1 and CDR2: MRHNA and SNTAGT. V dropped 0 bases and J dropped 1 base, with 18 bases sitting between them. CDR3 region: CASSDSSGDQDSNYGYTF. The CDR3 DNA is TGTGCCAGCAGTGACTCCTCGGGGGATCAAGATAGTAACTATGGCTACACCTTC.

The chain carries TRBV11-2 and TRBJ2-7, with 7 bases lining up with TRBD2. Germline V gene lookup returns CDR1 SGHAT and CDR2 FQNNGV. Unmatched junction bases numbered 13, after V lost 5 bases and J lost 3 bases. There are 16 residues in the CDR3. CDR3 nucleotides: TGTGCCAGCAGCCCAACATATGGCCCGGGAGGCTACGAGCAGTACTTC. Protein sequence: CASSPTYGPGGYEQYF.

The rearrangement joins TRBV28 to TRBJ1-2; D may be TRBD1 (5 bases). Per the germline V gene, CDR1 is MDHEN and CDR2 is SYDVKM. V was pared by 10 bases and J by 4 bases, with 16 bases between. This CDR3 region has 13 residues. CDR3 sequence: CATFLLGLYGYTF. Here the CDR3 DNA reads TGTGCCACCTTCTTGCTGGGGCTCTATGGCTACACCTTC.

CDR3 coding DNA: TGTGCCAGCAGGAGTTTGTCTGGAAACACCATATATTTT. As protein: CASRSLSGNTIYF. This sequence joins TRBV6-5 and TRBJ1-3; the D is unclear. CDR1 is MNHEY and CDR2 is SVGAGI in the germline V gene. The CDR3 has 13 amino acids. Trimming took 6 bases from V and 1 from J, leaving 7 bases between them.

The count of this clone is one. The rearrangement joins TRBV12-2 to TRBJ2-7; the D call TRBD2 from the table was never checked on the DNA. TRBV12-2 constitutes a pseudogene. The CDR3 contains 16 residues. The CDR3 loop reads CASRLALAGGPYEQYF. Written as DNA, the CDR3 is TGTGCAAGTCGCTTAGCACTAGCGGGAGGCCCGTACGAGCAGTACTTC.

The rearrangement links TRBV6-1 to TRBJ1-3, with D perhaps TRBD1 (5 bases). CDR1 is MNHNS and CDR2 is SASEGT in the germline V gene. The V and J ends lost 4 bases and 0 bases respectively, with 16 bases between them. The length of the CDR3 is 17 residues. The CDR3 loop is CASSVIRSGNSGNTIYF. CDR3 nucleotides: TGTGCCAGCAGTGTCATAAGGTCAGGGAACTCTGGAAACACCATATATTTT.

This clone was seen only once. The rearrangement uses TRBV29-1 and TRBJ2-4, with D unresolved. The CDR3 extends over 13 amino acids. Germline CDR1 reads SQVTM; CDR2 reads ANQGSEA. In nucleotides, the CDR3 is TGCAGTGCGAGCACCCTAGCCAAAAACATTCAGTACTTC. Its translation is CSASTLAKNIQYF.

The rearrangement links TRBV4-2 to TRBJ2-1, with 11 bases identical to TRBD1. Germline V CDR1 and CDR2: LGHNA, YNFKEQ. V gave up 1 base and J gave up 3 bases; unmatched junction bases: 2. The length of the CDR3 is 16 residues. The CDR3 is CASSQGGTGGYNEQFF. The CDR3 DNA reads TGTGCCAGCAGCCAAGGGGGGACAGGGGGCTACAATGAGCAGTTCTTC.

This CDR3 is CASRGGETQYF. Here the CDR3 DNA reads TGTGCCAGCAGGGGAGGGGAGACCCAGTACTTC. The chain joins TRBV28 to TRBJ2-5, with 7 positions matching TRBD2. Germline V lookup: CDR1 MDHEN, CDR2 SYDVKM. Trimming removed 6 bases from V and 5 bases from J; junction bases left unmatched: 0. The CDR3 is 11 residues long.

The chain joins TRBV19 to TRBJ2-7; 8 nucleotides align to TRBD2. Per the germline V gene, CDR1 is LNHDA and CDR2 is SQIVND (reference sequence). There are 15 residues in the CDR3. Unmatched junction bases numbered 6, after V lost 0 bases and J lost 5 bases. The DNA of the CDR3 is TGTGCCAGTAGTATAGAGCGACTAGCGATCCACGAGCAGTACTTC. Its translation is CASSIERLAIHEQYF.

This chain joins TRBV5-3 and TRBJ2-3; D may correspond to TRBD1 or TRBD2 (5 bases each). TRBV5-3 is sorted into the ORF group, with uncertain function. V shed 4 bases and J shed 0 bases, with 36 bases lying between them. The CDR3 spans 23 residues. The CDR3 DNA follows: TGTGCCAGAAGCGGGACGAGGAGCCAGAGTAGGGAGACCGAGGCCCTGAGCACAGATACGCAGTATTTT. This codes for CARSGTRSQSRETEALSTDTQYF.

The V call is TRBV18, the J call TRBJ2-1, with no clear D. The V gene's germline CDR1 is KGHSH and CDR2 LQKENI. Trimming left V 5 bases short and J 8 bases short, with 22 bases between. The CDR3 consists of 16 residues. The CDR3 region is CASSSSSRSSRDEQFF. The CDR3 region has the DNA TGTGCCAGCTCATCTTCAAGCCGGTCCTCCCGCGATGAGCAGTTCTTC.

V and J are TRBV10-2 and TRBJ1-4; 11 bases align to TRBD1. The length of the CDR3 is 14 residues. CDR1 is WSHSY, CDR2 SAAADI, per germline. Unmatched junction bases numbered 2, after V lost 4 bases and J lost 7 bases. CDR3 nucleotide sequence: TGCGCCAGCAGTGCCGGGACAGGGGGTGAAAAACTGTTTTTT. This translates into CASSAGTGGEKLFF.

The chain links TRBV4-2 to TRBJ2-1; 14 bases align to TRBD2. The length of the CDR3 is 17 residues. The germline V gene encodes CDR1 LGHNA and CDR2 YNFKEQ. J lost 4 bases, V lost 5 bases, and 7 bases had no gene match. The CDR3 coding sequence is TGTGCCAGCAGCACCGGGACTAGCGGGAGTTCATACAATGAGCAGTTCTTC. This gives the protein CASSTGTSGSSYNEQFF.

This chain's CDR3 is CASSVGEGTAGNTIYF. Here the CDR3 DNA reads TGTGCCAGCAGCGTAGGAGAGGGGACAGCAGGAAACACCATATATTTT. This chain joins TRBV9 and TRBJ1-3, with 7 bases fitting TRBD1. CDR1 and CDR2 from the germline V gene are SGDLS and YYNGEE. J lost 4 bases, V lost 0 bases, and 7 bases had no gene match. The CDR3 extends over 16 amino acids.